This T cell receptor (beta chain) is drawn from a study of cytomegalovirus exposure and HLA in healthy donors. Points from the study as a whole: Confirmation in vitro established that three CMV-associated chains were specific for CMV antigens. Rare TCR sequences dominated, though some public TCRs recurred in many donors. High specificity and sensitivity for cytomegalovirus status were reported for the classifier.

The germline CDR1 and CDR2 sequences are SGHDN and FVKESK. The J segment lost 4 bases and the V segment lost 0 bases, leaving 15 bases of the junction unmatched. The CDR3 spans 20 residues. To note about this clone: Its cognate antigen is unknown.

Libraries were prepared by immunoSEQ multiplex PCR; TCRdb keeps only in-frame clonotypes and omits some of them. The sample contains about 120,000 clones, about nine tenths of which appear only once. This chain uses TRBV14 with TRBJ1-1; 12 nucleotides agree with TRBD1. The clonotype was recovered from a man aged 18 to 30 in good health and CMV-seronegative. Sequenced input: PBMCs. The DNA of the CDR3 is TGTGCCAGCAGCCAAGAATCCGGGACAGGGGGCTTATTTTGGGGCACTGAAGCTTTCTTT. This translates into CASSQESGTGGLFWGTEAFF. The complete variable domain, with remaining parts taken from reference TRBV14 and TRBJ1-1, reads EAGVTQFPSHSVIEKGQTVTLRCDPISGHDNLYWYRRVMGKEIKFLLHFVKESKQDESGMPNNRFLAERTGGTYSTLKVQPAELEDSGVYFCASSQESGTGGLFWGTEAFFGQGTRLTVV.